Listed below are T cell receptor beta chains from one sample, sequenced in a study of blood T cell repertoires in COVID-19. Produced via immunoSEQ multiplex PCR; TCRdb's table is partial and in-frame only. The sample yields 190,000 or so clones, 78% seen once. Material: peripheral blood. Receptors originate from a woman of 80 years or more with active or convalescent COVID-19. CDR3s include the opening cysteine and the closing phenylalanine or tryptophan. The D gene is left open where the match is weak. Size is omitted from some rows. Given values are once, few, many or a class for expanded clones.

>few|TRBJ1-1|TRBV28|NA
CASTLPGNTEAFF
TGTGCCAGCACCCTACCGGGGAACACTGAAGCTTTCTTT
>NA|TRBJ2-5|TRBV14|NA
CASTGGQGETQYF
TGTGCCAGCACGGGAGGACAGGGTGAGACCCAGTACTTC
>NA|TRBJ2-6|TRBV12-3/TRBV12-4|NA
CASSAGANVLTF
TGTGCCAGCAGCGCTGGGGCCAACGTCCTGACTTTC
>NA|TRBJ1-5|TRBV28|NA
CASSTGTAKPQHF
TGTGCCAGCAGTACAGGTACGGCAAAGCCCCAGCATTTT
>NA|TRBJ2-3|TRBV28|NA
CASTTSTDTQYF
TGTGCCAGCACCACTAGCACAGATACGCAGTATTTT
>NA|TRBJ2-5|TRBV14|NA
CASSPVLGRTQYF
TGTGCCAGCAGCCCCGTTCTCGGGAGGACCCAGTACTTC
>NA|TRBJ1-4|TRBV6-1|TRBD1
CASSAGLGQDNEKLFF
TGTGCCAGCAGTGCGGGTCTGGGACAGGATAATGAAAAACTGTTTTTT
>few|TRBJ1-6|TRBV11-2|TRBD1
CASSLETGANSPLHF
TGTGCCAGCAGCTTAGAAACAGGGGCGAATTCACCCCTCCACTTT
>NA|TRBJ1-4|TRBV5-1|NA
CASSLAALNEKLFF
TGCGCCAGCAGCTTAGCCGCCCTGAATGAAAAACTGTTTTTT
>few|TRBJ2-1|TRBV21-1|NA
CASSKADGPRQGSEQFF
TGTGCCAGCAGCAAAGCCGATGGGCCCCGACAGGGAAGTGAGCAGTTCTTC
>NA|TRBJ1-1|TRBV6-5|NA
CASSYIFSGNTEAFF
TGTGCCAGCAGTTACATATTCAGCGGGAACACTGAAGCTTTCTTT
>NA|TRBJ2-5|TRBV7-9|TRBD2
CASSLAGTSGGQETQYF
TGTGCCAGCAGCTTAGCGGGGACTAGCGGGGGTCAAGAGACCCAGTACTTC
>NA|TRBJ1-2|TRBV9|NA
CASSSRVNHYGYTF
TGTGCCAGCAGCAGCCGGGTCAACCACTATGGCTACACCTTC
>NA|TRBJ2-3|TRBV4-1|NA
CASSQVAEMDTQYF
TGCGCCAGCAGCCAAGTCGCGGAAATGGATACGCAGTATTTT
>NA|TRBJ2-2|TRBV6-2/TRBV6-3|NA
CASSRRTGELFF
TGTGCCAGCAGTCGGAGGACCGGGGAGCTGTTTTTT
>once|TRBJ1-3|TRBV15|NA
CATSRDRSSGNTIYF
TGTGCCACCAGCAGAGATCGCAGCTCTGGAAACACCATATATTTT
>NA|TRBJ2-1|TRBV6-6|TRBD2
CASRRGANYNEQFF
TGTGCCAGCCGGCGGGGGGCTAATTACAATGAGCAGTTCTTC
>few|TRBJ1-5|TRBV5-6|NA
CASSPAYSNQPQHF
TGTGCCAGCAGCCCCGCGTATAGCAATCAGCCCCAGCATTTT
>NA|TRBJ1-3|TRBV19|TRBD1
CATAGTGLGNTIYF
TGTGCCACCGCCGGGACAGGACTTGGAAACACCATATATTTT
>NA|TRBJ2-2|TRBV19|TRBD1
CASRQGVSSHGELFF
TGTGCCAGCCGACAGGGGGTCTCTTCGCACGGGGAGCTGTTTTTT
>NA|TRBJ1-2|TRBV6-4|NA
CASSPVGGQLLYGYTF
TGTGCCAGCAGTCCGGTTGGCGGACAGCTACTATACGGCTACACCTTC
>many|TRBJ2-1|TRBV29-1|TRBD1
CSVGISGTGGNEQFF
TGCAGCGTTGGTATTTCGGGGACAGGGGGTAATGAGCAGTTCTTC
>once|TRBJ1-1|TRBV7-2|TRBD1
CASSPQGGNTEAFF
TGTGCCAGCAGCCCACAGGGGGGGAACACTGAAGCTTTCTTT
>NA|TRBJ2-2|TRBV5-1|NA
CASSLDYTGELFF
TGCGCCAGCAGCTTGGACTACACCGGGGAGCTGTTTTTT
>NA|TRBJ2-1|TRBV27|NA
CASSQDKVAGEQFF
TGTGCCAGCAGCCAAGACAAAGTGGCCGGTGAGCAGTTCTTC
>NA|TRBJ1-1|TRBV4-1|TRBD1
CASSRADRVVGTEAFF
TGCGCCAGCAGCCGAGCGGACAGGGTCGTTGGGACTGAAGCTTTCTTT
>NA|TRBJ1-6|TRBV27|NA
CASSFGGIYNSPLHF
TGTGCCAGCAGTTTTGGAGGGATTTATAATTCACCCCTCCACTTT
>NA|TRBJ2-5|TRBV28|TRBD2
CASSPGLAGRGETQYF
TGTGCCAGCAGTCCGGGACTAGCGGGGAGGGGAGAGACCCAGTACTTC
>few|TRBJ1-5|TRBV2|TRBD1
CASSDYPGQGVVQPQHF
TGTGCCAGCAGTGACTACCCCGGACAGGGGGTGGTTCAGCCCCAGCATTTT
>many|TRBJ2-5|TRBV3-1/TRBV3-2|TRBD1
CASSQVGTGQKETQYF
TGTGCCAGCAGCCAAGTTGGGACAGGCCAAAAAGAGACCCAGTACTTC
>NA|TRBJ1-2|TRBV28|TRBD1
CASSGGGGANGYTF
TGTGCCAGCAGTGGAGGAGGGGGCGCAAATGGCTACACCTTC
>NA|TRBJ1-2|TRBV29-1|TRBD1
CSVQQPGGRNGYTF
TGCAGCGTCCAACAGCCAGGGGGCCGAAATGGCTACACCTTC
>NA|TRBJ1-1|TRBV5-1|NA
CASSTGNTEAFF
TGCGCCAGCTCAACAGGGAACACTGAAGCTTTCTTT
>NA|TRBJ1-1|TRBV15|TRBD1
CATSGRNRGGTEAFF
TGTGCCACCAGCGGGAGAAACAGGGGAGGCACTGAAGCTTTCTTT
>NA|TRBJ1-5|TRBV7-9|NA
CASSGGPDGNQPQHF
TGTGCCAGCAGCGGTGGGCCTGACGGCAATCAGCCCCAGCATTTT
>NA|TRBJ2-3|TRBV6-4|TRBD2
CASSKVAGGPETDTQYF
TGTGCCAGCAGTAAAGTAGCGGGGGGGCCTGAAACAGATACGCAGTATTTT
>NA|TRBJ1-1|TRBV2|NA
CASSGQENTEAFF
TGTGCCAGCAGTGGGCAGGAGAACACTGAAGCTTTCTTT
>few|TRBJ1-1|TRBV29-1|NA
CSPRLRTEAFF
TGCAGCCCCCGCCTGCGGACTGAAGCTTTCTTT
>NA|TRBJ2-5|TRBV6-5|TRBD1
CASRTGTLQGAQYF
TGTGCCAGCCGAACCGGGACACTACAGGGGGCCCAGTACTTC
>NA|TRBJ1-2|TRBV20-1|NA
CSASRQALGYTF
TGCAGTGCTAGTAGGCAGGCCCTGGGCTACACCTTC
>NA|TRBJ1-5|TRBV9|NA
CASSPGGGTENQPQHF
TGTGCCAGCAGCCCCGGGGGGGGGACGGAGAATCAGCCCCAGCATTTT
>few|TRBJ1-5|TRBV4-2|TRBD1
CASSQDGTGDRQPQHF
TGTGCCAGCAGCCAAGATGGGACAGGTGATCGGCAGCCCCAGCATTTT
>few|TRBJ1-1|TRBV7-9|NA
CASSLARGLPEAFF
TGTGCCAGCAGCTTAGCCAGGGGCCTTCCTGAAGCTTTCTTT
>once|TRBJ1-4|TRBV29-1|NA
CSVEEGDGLNEKLFF
TGCAGCGTTGAAGAGGGGGACGGACTAAATGAAAAACTGTTTTTT
>NA|TRBJ2-2|TRBV12-3/TRBV12-4|NA
CASSPGEAGELFF
TGTGCCAGCAGTCCCGGGGAAGCCGGGGAGCTGTTTTTT
>NA|TRBJ2-5|TRBV7-9|TRBD2
CASSNPGTIAETQYF
TGTGCCAGCAGCAACCCGGGGACTATAGCGGAGACCCAGTACTTC
>NA|TRBJ2-2|TRBV2|NA
CASRPGSGELFF
TGTGCCAGCAGACCCGGGTCCGGGGAGCTGTTTTTT
>NA|TRBJ1-2|TRBV28|NA
CASSPIQGLGYGYTF
TGTGCCAGCAGTCCCATACAGGGTCTAGGCTATGGCTACACCTTC
>few|TRBJ2-3|TRBV5-6|NA
CASTSGGLGDTQYF
TGTGCCAGCACCTCGGGGGGCCTCGGAGATACGCAGTATTTT
>NA|TRBJ1-5|TRBV6-2/TRBV6-3|NA
CASSYWATEPQHF
TGTGCCAGCAGTTACTGGGCAACGGAGCCCCAGCATTTT
>once|TRBJ1-1|TRBV6-1|NA
CASSVAYPGVDTEAFF
TGTGCCAGCAGTGTGGCCTACCCGGGAGTGGACACTGAAGCTTTCTTT
>NA|TRBJ1-4|TRBV10-1|TRBD1
CASSPSRDRAEKLFF
TGCGCCAGCTCTCCGTCCCGGGACAGGGCTGAAAAACTGTTTTTT
>NA|TRBJ2-7|TRBV5-1|TRBD1
CASNPGQPTYEQYF
TGCGCCAGCAATCCGGGACAGCCTACCTACGAGCAGTACTTC
>NA|TRBJ2-1|TRBV5-1|NA
CASSFSSRGNEQFF
TGCGCCAGCAGCTTTTCTAGCCGAGGCAATGAGCAGTTCTTC